One sample yielded the 8 T cell receptor beta chains listed below, sequenced in a study of neurological immune-mediated disorders (dated by TCRdb to between 2017 and 2020). Library method: 5' RACE. TCRdb names Illumina HiSeq 2500 as the instrument used. Using fastp at Q25 and MiXCR, TCRdb reprocessed the public reads and kept productive beta chains. Every entry covers one CDR3 protein and lists the most common genes and DNA from its rows. In this sample the table shows about 50,000 distinct CDR3 sequences, around 17% of which occur a single time. The ten biggest clones cover approximately 4% of the sample. Specimen: PBMCs. The receptors were sampled from a man aged 55 to 70 in good health.

At least ten counts were recorded for this clonotype. The chain recombines TRBV20-1 with TRBJ2-1; 11 bases fit TRBD2. V shed 5 bases, J shed 4 bases, and the junction held 10 bases outside the gene matches. The CDR3 has 16 amino acids. Germline CDR1 reads DFQATT; CDR2 reads SNEGSKA (reference sequence). DNA of the CDR3: TGCAGTGCTCGTCCCTTAGCGGGAGGGGGATACAATGAGCAGTTCTTC. It translates to CSARPLAGGGYNEQFF.

This clonotype appeared many times. The chain has TRBV3-1 and TRBJ2-4; 9 bases are a match to TRBD2. Germline CDR1 reads LGHDT; CDR2 reads YNNKEL (reference sequence). The CDR3 sequence is 16 residues long. The junction had 4 bases not matched to a gene; V was cut back by 3 bases and J by 1 base. CDR3 amino acids: CASSHSGSLAKNIQYF. For the CDR3, the DNA is TGTGCCAGCAGCCATAGCGGGAGTCTGGCCAAAAACATTCAGTACTTC.

This clonotype was picked up many times. The chain employs TRBV7-2 and TRBJ2-3; D is possibly TRBD1 or TRBD2 (5 bases each). The germline CDR1 and CDR2 sequences are SGHTA and FQGNSA. V gave up 5 bases and J gave up 6 bases, with 9 bases separating them. The CDR3 covers 12 residues. CDR3 residues: CASSAGTDTQYF. CDR3 in DNA: TGTGCCAGCAGCGCAGGGACCGATACGCAGTATTTT.

This clonotype has ten or more counts. The chain uses TRBV5-1 and TRBJ1-2; no reliable D call. The germline V gene encodes CDR1 SGHRS and CDR2 YFSETQ. The CDR3 is 15 residues long. Trimming removed 0 bases at V and 5 bases at J, with 14 bases between. In nucleotides, the CDR3 is TGCGCCAGCAGCTTGGCACCGGGCAAGTCTTATGGCTACACCTTC. Protein product: CASSLAPGKSYGYTF.

The chain employs TRBV7-6 and TRBJ1-4; D is undetermined. Germline CDR1 reads SGHVS; CDR2 reads FNYEAQ. V was cut by 5 bases and J by 4 bases, with 17 bases left in between. The CDR3 runs 16 residues. As DNA, the CDR3 is TGTGCCAGCAGCGGTGTTTTCCGGAGACGTAATGAAAAACTGTTTTTT. This sequence encodes CASSGVFRRRNEKLFF.

In its sample, this clonotype was seen many times. The chain couples TRBV10-3 to TRBJ1-6; D not resolved. The CDR3 length is 15 residues. V dropped 3 bases and J dropped 9 bases, with 15 bases sitting between them. The germline CDR1 and CDR2 sequences are ENHRY and SYGVKD. The CDR3 bases are TGTGCCATCAGTGATAGTGATGCGGGAATTTCACCCCTCCACTTT. Protein sequence: CAISDSDAGISPLHF.

This clonotype was detected many times. V is TRBV27 and J is TRBJ2-3; TRBD2 matches 8 bases. In germline, CDR1 is MNHEY, CDR2 SMNVEV (reference sequence). V lost 5 bases to trimming and J lost 1 base; unmatched junction nucleotides: 5. There are 15 residues in the CDR3. The CDR3 reads CASSAGLARTDTQYF. CDR3 in DNA: TGTGCCAGCAGTGCCGGACTAGCACGCACAGATACGCAGTATTTT.

This clonotype appeared many times. This chain uses TRBV29-1 with TRBJ1-1; D remains ambiguous. This CDR3 is built from 13 residues. CDR1 is SQVTM and CDR2 is ANQGSEA in the germline V gene. V dropped 4 bases and J dropped 4 bases, with 13 bases sitting between them. The CDR3 reads CSVGSAPSTEAFF. In DNA form, the CDR3 reads TGCAGCGTTGGCTCGGCCCCGAGCACTGAAGCTTTCTTT.